These 29 T cell receptor beta chains were sequenced from one sample in a study of T cells in tuberculosis. Thawed, overnight-rested PBMC were stained with GMM-loaded CD1B tetramer, viability dye and anti-CD3, then sorted. CD1B tetramers were loaded with Rhodococcus equi-derived C32 glucose monomycolate. Measured with immunoSEQ multiplex PCR; TCRdb has only the in-frame clones, and not every one. The data contain nearly 60,000 clones, 88% of them singletons. Sequenced material: CD1b-GMM tetramer-negative cells sorted from PBMCs. The receptors derive from an adult woman with latent tuberculosis.

The V gene is TRBV7-9, the J gene TRBJ1-2; D call uncertain. The length of the CDR3 is 13 residues. CDR1 is SEHNR and CDR2 is FQNEAQ in the germline V gene (reference sequence). V lost 4 bases to trimming and J lost 8 bases, with 14 bases between them. The CDR3 is CASSSGGSWGYTF. In nucleotides, the CDR3 is TGTGCCAGCAGCTCCGGAGGCTCCTGGGGCTACACCTTC.

This rearrangement joins TRBV2 to TRBJ1-5; weak D call: TRBD1 (5 bases). The CDR3 length is 18 residues. The germline CDR1 and CDR2 sequences are SNHLY and FYNNEI. Trimming pared 6 bases from V and 0 bases from J, leaving 21 bases between. CDR3 sequence reads: CASRTQRGTVDSNQPQHF. Written as DNA, the CDR3 is TGTGCCAGCAGGACACAGCGCGGGACTGTTGATAGCAATCAGCCCCAGCATTTT.

The V call is TRBV25-1, the J call TRBJ2-7; D might be TRBD2 (7 bases). Germline lookup yields CDR1 MGHDK and CDR2 SYGVNS. The CDR3 is 14 amino acids. The germline V and J ends were trimmed by 3 bases and 7 bases, with 16 bases remaining between them. The chain's CDR3 is CASSEAGAQLEQYF. The CDR3 DNA sequence: TGTGCCAGCAGTGAGGCGGGGGCCCAGCTGGAGCAGTACTTC.

This clone is a singleton in its sample. The chain carries TRBV30 and TRBJ1-1; no clear D. From germline, CDR1 is GTSNPN and CDR2 SVGIG (reference sequence). CDR3 size: 12 residues. V lost 4 bases, J lost 10 bases, and 16 bases lay in between. For the CDR3, the DNA is TGTGCCTGGAAGCTAGCGGGCGCGAGAGCTTTCTTT. This gives the protein CAWKLAGARAFF.

The chain is built from TRBV9 and TRBJ2-1, with 8 nucleotides matching TRBD2. This CDR3 has 15 amino acids. Germline CDR1 is SGDLS and CDR2 is YYNGEE. The V segment lost 3 bases and the J segment 0 bases; nucleotides outside the gene matches: 2. This CDR3 is CASSAGGSSYNEQFF. The CDR3 DNA sequence: TGTGCCAGCAGCGCGGGGGGGAGCTCCTACAATGAGCAGTTCTTC.

The V gene is TRBV4-1, the J gene TRBJ1-5; D possibly corresponds to TRBD1 (5 bases). Germline assignment: CDR1 MGHRA and CDR2 YSYEKL. With 0 bases removed from V and 0 bases from J, the gap between germline ends came to 12 bases. The CDR3 is 17 amino acids. The CDR3 region has the DNA TGCGCCAGCAGCCAAGAGGAGCAGGGATATAGCAATCAGCCCCAGCATTTT. Protein product: CASSQEEQGYSNQPQHF.

The gene calls are TRBV30 and TRBJ1-4; D may be TRBD1 (5 bases). The J call may be wrong; the DNA end is better matched by TRBJ2-2. From germline, CDR1 is GTSNPN and CDR2 SVGIG (reference sequence). The CDR3 has 13 amino acids. The CDR3 sequence: CAWSVSLDRELFF. CDR3 bases: TGTGCCTGGAGTGTCTCCTTGGACAGGGAGCTGTTTTTT.

The chain is built from TRBV9 and TRBJ2-5; D is possibly TRBD2 (5 bases). The CDR3 runs to 15 residues. CDR1 is SGDLS and CDR2 is YYNGEE in the germline V gene. The V end was cut by 4 bases, the J end by 5 bases, with 18 bases between. CDR3 residues: CASSSEGAPGETQYF. The CDR3, as DNA: TGTGCCAGCAGCTCAGAGGGTGCCCCCGGGGAGACCCAGTACTTC.

The J gene is TRBJ2-7, the V gene TRBV11-2; TRBD1 is a possible D gene (6 bases). V was shortened by 0 bases and J by 3 bases, with 15 bases between the two germline ends. This CDR3 has 16 residues. Germline V gene sequence: CDR1 SGHAT, CDR2 FQNNGV. The CDR3 DNA follows: TGTGCCAGCAGCTTAGAAGCCCGACAGGCCGACTACGAGCAGTACTTC. Encoded protein: CASSLEARQADYEQYF.

The genes are TRBV5-1 and TRBJ2-4; maybe TRBD2 (5 bases). CDR1 is SGHRS, CDR2 YFSETQ, per germline. CDR3 length: 19 residues. The V gene lost 1 base and the J gene lost 0 bases, with 20 bases spanning the gap. CDR3 region: CASSLSLDSASLAKNIQYF. CDR3 bases: TGCGCCAGCAGCTTGTCACTGGACTCGGCATCCCTAGCCAAAAACATTCAGTACTTC. Based on the CDR3 plus reference TRBV5-1 and TRBJ2-4, the full variable domain is KAGVTQTPRYLIKTRGQQVTLSCSPISGHRSVSWYQQTPGQGLQFLFEYFSETQRNKGNFPGRFSGRQFSNSRSEMNVSTLELGDSALYLCASSLSLDSASLAKNIQYFGAGTRLSVL.

A single count supports this clone. The chain combines TRBV5-1 with TRBJ1-2; no firm D call. Trimming pared 0 bases from V and 1 base from J, leaving 10 bases between. Germline-derived CDR1 and CDR2 are SGHRS and YFSETQ. This CDR3 spans 15 amino acids. The DNA for the CDR3 is TGCGCCAGCAGCTTGGCCGGGAGGAGTAACTATGGCTACACCTTC. It yields the protein CASSLAGRSNYGYTF.

This clone was seen just once. The V call is TRBV30, the J call TRBJ2-7; D may be TRBD2 (6 bases). The CDR3 is made up of 13 amino acids. V gave up 3 bases and J gave up 4 bases, with 13 bases separating them. The germline gives CDR1 GTSNPN, CDR2 SVGIG (reference sequence). The CDR3 bases are TGTGCCTGGAGGCGGGGAAGTACGTACGAGCAGTACTTC. Amino acids: CAWRRGSTYEQYF.

This chain links TRBV7-9 with TRBJ2-3; D uncertain. V shed 1 base and J shed 0 bases, with 5 bases lying between them. CDR1 is SEHNR and CDR2 is FQNEAQ in the germline V gene (reference sequence). The CDR3 covers 14 residues. The CDR3 loop is CASSLVGSTDTQYF. The CDR3 nucleotides are TGTGCCAGCAGCTTAGTCGGGAGCACAGATACGCAGTATTTT.

The CDR3 spells CASSQGSGVMNTEAFF. CDR3 in DNA: TGTGCCAGCAGCCAAGGTTCAGGGGTCATGAACACTGAAGCTTTCTTT. The chain is built from TRBV4-2 and TRBJ1-1; tentative D call: TRBD1 (6 bases). Per germline, CDR1 LGHNA and CDR2 YNFKEQ. The CDR3 is made up of 16 amino acids. V was clipped by 1 base and J by 0 bases, with 12 bases between them.

The chain employs TRBV6-5 and TRBJ2-3; 7 bases match TRBD1. V gave up 5 bases and J gave up 2 bases; unmatched junction bases: 4. The CDR3 is 14 amino acids. Germline V gene sequence: CDR1 MNHEY, CDR2 SVGAGI. The CDR3 nucleotides read TGTGCCAGCAGTAGACAGGGAGCCACAGATACGCAGTATTTT. This codes for CASSRQGATDTQYF.

The CDR3 DNA follows: TGTGCCAGCAGCTTGGCCCGGGGGATCACTGAAGCTTTCTTT. This gives the protein CASSLARGITEAFF. V is TRBV5-6 and J is TRBJ1-1, with TRBD1 as a possible D gene (5 bases). The CDR3 has 14 amino acids. With 0 bases removed from V and 4 bases from J, the gap between germline ends came to 10 bases. Looked up from germline, CDR1 is SGHDT and CDR2 is YYEEEE.

The V call is TRBV11-2, the J call TRBJ1-6; 7 bases are shared with TRBD1. The CDR3 has 15 amino acids. Trimming removed 0 bases from V and 9 bases from J; junction bases left unmatched: 5. CDR1 SGHAT and CDR2 FQNNGV come from the germline V gene. The CDR3 loop is CASSLDQGVGSPLHF. In DNA form, the CDR3 reads TGTGCCAGCAGCTTAGATCAGGGGGTGGGTTCACCCCTCCACTTT.

This CDR3 is CASSHTGGTSQPQHF. The DNA for the CDR3 is TGCGCCAGCAGTCACACAGGGGGCACCAGCCAGCCCCAGCATTTT. J is TRBJ1-5 and V is TRBV5-1; TRBD1 agrees at 9 bases. CDR1 is SGHRS and CDR2 is YFSETQ in the germline V gene. The CDR3 has 15 amino acids. V lost 5 bases, J lost 7 bases, and 10 bases stayed unmatched.

This rearrangement joins TRBV5-1 to TRBJ2-5; possible D gene TRBD2, 6 bases. In germline, CDR1 is SGHRS, CDR2 YFSETQ. V was shortened by 4 bases and J by 5 bases, with 12 bases between the two germline ends. The CDR3 is 13 amino acids. The CDR3 DNA reads as TGCGCCAGCAGCCACCGGGAGACGGAGACCCAGTACTTC. Protein product: CASSHRETETQYF.

The rearrangement uses TRBV4-2 and TRBJ1-3; D unresolved. V lost 0 bases and J lost 2, with 14 bases in between. The germline V gene encodes CDR1 LGHNA and CDR2 YNFKEQ. The CDR3 is made up of 17 amino acids. For the CDR3, the DNA is TGTGCCAGCAGCCAAGATCAAGTCAGGCTGCCTGGAAACACCATATATTTT. Protein sequence: CASSQDQVRLPGNTIYF.

CDR3: CASRLAQNTEAFF. The CDR3 DNA reads TGCGCCAGCAGGCTCGCACAGAACACTGAAGCTTTCTTT. The chain carries TRBV5-1 and TRBJ1-1; D is undetermined. V was trimmed by 5 bases and J by 1 base, leaving 9 bases between them. From germline, CDR1 is SGHRS and CDR2 YFSETQ. CDR3 size: 13 residues.

The chain combines TRBV4-2 with TRBJ2-4; D unclear. V gave up 1 base and J gave up 6 bases, with 10 bases separating them. CDR1 LGHNA and CDR2 YNFKEQ come from the germline V gene. This CDR3 comprises 14 residues. This chain's CDR3 is CASSQVADLNIQYF. CDR3 nucleotides: TGTGCCAGCAGCCAAGTCGCAGATTTAAACATTCAGTACTTC.

CDR3 sequence: CASSFTSGSLKFDTDTQYF. In DNA form, the CDR3 reads TGTGCCAGCAGTTTTACTAGCGGGAGTCTTAAGTTTGACACAGATACGCAGTATTTT. This chain uses TRBV27 with TRBJ2-3; 11 bases align to TRBD2. V gave up 3 bases and J gave up 2 bases; unmatched junction bases: 13. The CDR3 length is 19 residues. Germline V gene data show CDR1 as MNHEY and CDR2 as SMNVEV (reference sequence).

The chain couples TRBV2 to TRBJ1-2; D unresolved. Per germline, CDR1 SNHLY and CDR2 FYNNEI. Trimming left V 4 bases short and J 0 bases short, with 15 bases between. The CDR3 covers 16 residues. The CDR3 coding sequence is TGTGCCAGCAGTGCGATCGTCCTAATGACTAACTATGGCTACACCTTC. Amino acids: CASSAIVLMTNYGYTF.

V is TRBV19 and J is TRBJ2-1, with 7 bases fitting TRBD2. CDR1 and CDR2 (germline): LNHDA, SQIVND (reference sequence). The CDR3 is 15 residues long. V shed 7 bases and J 5 bases; nucleotides not matched to a gene: 11. In DNA, the CDR3 is TGTGCCAGTAAACGAGGCGGGAGTCCCAACAATGAGCAGTTCTTC. Translation: CASKRGGSPNNEQFF.

Points on this clone: A read error may account for a junction end that differs from germline. The chain recombines TRBV7-2 with TRBJ1-2; D ambiguous. The CDR3 has 17 amino acids. Per germline, CDR1 SGHTA and CDR2 FQGNSA. CDR3 in amino acids: CASSLAGGDKRLGGYAF. The CDR3 bases are TGTGCCAGCAGCTTAGCAGGAGGTGACAAGCGGTTAGGTGGCTACGCCTTC.

The rearrangement joins TRBV27 to TRBJ2-7, with D perhaps matching TRBD2 (6 bases). Germline V gene data show CDR1 as MNHEY and CDR2 as SMNVEV (reference sequence). V was pared by 5 bases and J by 4 bases, with 9 bases between. The CDR3 spans 12 residues. CDR3 loop: CASSPGRYEQYF. Written as DNA, the CDR3 is TGTGCCAGCAGTCCCGGGAGATACGAGCAGTACTTC.

The rearrangement uses TRBV2 and TRBJ2-3, with TRBD2 identical over 8 bases. V was clipped by 7 bases and J by 5 bases; unmatched bases: 14. Germline V CDR1 and CDR2: SNHLY, FYNNEI. CDR3 length: 16 residues. CDR3 sequence reads: CASTLAGGGSGDTQYF. CDR3 DNA: TGTGCCAGCACCTTGGCAGGCGGGGGGTCGGGAGATACGCAGTATTTT.

The genes are TRBV7-9 and TRBJ2-7, with D tentatively TRBD1 (5 bases). Trimming stripped 5 bases from V and 3 bases from J, with 11 bases between. The CDR3 has 13 residues. Germline V gives CDR1 SEHNR, CDR2 FQNEAQ (reference sequence). The chain's CDR3 is CASSPGQIYEQYF. The CDR3 nucleotides are TGTGCCAGCAGCCCCGGACAAATCTACGAGCAGTACTTC.